Included here is one TCR beta chain sequence, with context. Its specificity is not known. Time point in this sample: newly diagnosed, previously untreated cHL patient sample. The data were taken from a study of PD-1 blockade in classical Hodgkin lymphoma. With 1 base removed from V and 6 bases from J, the gap between germline ends came to 6 bases. The CDR3 is 12 residues long. Germline CDR1 MDHEN, CDR2 SYDVKM. Notes on the study in general: Diminished baseline TCR diversity has been reported in newly diagnosed patients relative to healthy donors.

Clones were read by immunoSEQ multiplex PCR, and TCRdb kept only the in-frame ones, dropping some. The table lists roughly 29,000 clones, approximately 93% of them singletons, with roughly 3.8% in the top ten. Specimen: peripheral blood mononuclear cells (PBMCs). The V gene is TRBV28, the J gene TRBJ1-2; D gene uncertain. This receptor was obtained from a human donor with classical Hodgkin lymphoma. CDR3 sequence: CASSLSVHGYTF. For the CDR3, the DNA is TGTGCCAGCAGTTTATCCGTCCATGGCTACACCTTC.